The T cell receptor beta chain described here comes from a study of blood T cell repertoires in COVID-19. About the study: The United States, Italy and Spain supplied acute and convalescent COVID-19 samples. Sources were T cells, B-cell-depleted T cells, or PBMCs; the material itself was cDNA or gDNA.

Germline V lookup: CDR1 LNHDA, CDR2 SQIVND (reference sequence). V was shortened by 6 bases and J by 2 bases, with 11 bases between the two germline ends. There are 13 residues in the CDR3. Methods used by the authors: From reference gene primer amplification, estimates of nucleated cell counts were derived. Clones were sequenced by immunoSEQ multiplex PCR, and TCRdb holds only the in-frame ones, with some missing. V and J calls and clone size are given by that table; D and trimming were obtained from the DNA. Of 120,000 to 150,000 clones listed, 80% are singletons. Sequenced input: peripheral blood. This rearrangement joins TRBV19 to TRBJ2-7; tentative D call: TRBD1 (6 bases). This TCR derives from a man in his sixties with active or convalescent COVID-19. The CDR3 coding sequence is TGTGCCAGTAGCCCGACAGGTACCTACGAGCAGTACTTC. This translates into CASSPTGTYEQYF.